Shown below are 27 T cell receptor beta chains from a single sample sequenced in a study of T cells expressing NK-cell markers (dated by TCRdb to 2019 to 2021). The protocol used for the library was 5' RACE. Sequencing instrument: Illumina HiSeq 2000. TCRdb reprocessed the reads and provides one entry for every CDR3 protein sequence; no DNA is given. The record for this sample contains 350,000 to 500,000 distinct CDR3 sequences. 7.3% of the sample goes to the ten largest clones. Sequencing was done on a sample of blood T cells: a sorted CD56 or NKG2C T cell subset, CD4+ or CD8+ T cells, or bulk PBMC T cells (not recorded which). Every receptor here comes from a woman aged 18 to 75 in good health.

The chain is built from TRBV25-1 and TRBJ2-5; TCRdb names TRBD1, which stays unverified in the absence of DNA. Germline CDR1 and CDR2: MGHDK and SYGVNS. This CDR3 is built from 16 residues. The chain's CDR3 is CASSDHRGLTQETQYF.

The chain uses TRBV5-1 and TRBJ2-6. This CDR3 spans 13 amino acids. Per the germline V gene, CDR1 is SGHRS and CDR2 is YFSETQ. CDR3 amino acids: CASWGSGANVLTF. Using reference TRBV5-1 and TRBJ2-6 for the parts outside the CDR3, the full variable domain is KAGVTQTPRYLIKTRGQQVTLSCSPISGHRSVSWYQQTPGQGLQFLFEYFSETQRNKGNFPGRFSGRQFSNSRSEMNVSTLELGDSALYLCASWGSGANVLTFGAGSRLTVL.

The chain couples TRBV4-2 to TRBJ2-7; TCRdb selects TRBD1, and the lack of DNA leaves this call unchecked. The CDR3 is 14 amino acids. The germline gives CDR1 LGHNA, CDR2 YNFKEQ. The CDR3 is CASSQDRVVYEQYF.

J is TRBJ2-1 and V is TRBV20-1. This CDR3 contains 13 residues. Germline loops: CDR1 DFQATT, CDR2 SNEGSKA (reference sequence). CDR3 sequence: CSAHRAAYNEQFF.

The chain is built from TRBV4-2 and TRBJ2-7; TCRdb indicates TRBD2, and absent DNA this call remains unverified. This CDR3 has 14 amino acids. The V gene's germline CDR1 is LGHNA and CDR2 YNFKEQ. CDR3 in amino acids: CASSQQEGGYEQYF.

This sequence joins TRBV5-4 and TRBJ2-7. Germline values: CDR1 SGHNT, CDR2 YYREEE (reference sequence). The CDR3 runs to 16 residues. CDR3 protein: CASSFTRTSALGEQYF.

The rearrangement joins TRBV5-1 to TRBJ2-1; TCRdb indicates TRBD2, and absent DNA this call remains unverified. Germline CDR1 and CDR2: SGHRS and YFSETQ. The length of the CDR3 is 15 residues. The CDR3 is CASSNSGGLYNEQFF.

This chain links TRBV12-3 or TRBV12-4 with TRBJ1-2. The CDR3 extends over 14 amino acids. The CDR3: CASGSTRTVYGYTF.

V gene TRBV7-6 combines with J gene TRBJ2-7; the D call of TRBD1 rests on TCRdb alone, since no DNA is present to check it. CDR3 length equals 14 residues. From germline, CDR1 is SGHVS and CDR2 FNYEAQ. The CDR3 spells CASSLGTGGHEQYF. The whole variable domain, remainder taken from reference TRBV7-6 and TRBJ2-7, is GAGVSQSPRYKVTKRGQDVALRCDPISGHVSLYWYRQALGQGPEFLTYFNYEAQQDKSGLPNDRFSAERPEGSISTLTIQRTEQRDSAMYRCASSLGTGGHEQYFGPGTRLTVT.

The chain links TRBV12-3 or TRBV12-4 to TRBJ2-2; the D gene TCRdb calls, TRBD2, cannot be checked with no DNA. The CDR3 is made up of 16 amino acids. The CDR3 protein is CASSLGGGGGTGELFF.

The chain is built from TRBV6-2 or TRBV6-3 and TRBJ2-1; the TRBD2 assignment by TCRdb is unverifiable without DNA. This CDR3 spans 16 amino acids. Per germline, CDR1 MNHEY and CDR2 SVGEGT. The CDR3 reads CASSSSDGLASNEQFF.

The rearrangement links TRBV7-9 to TRBJ2-7; TCRdb's D call, TRBD1, is unchecked because there is no DNA. In germline, CDR1 is SEHNR, CDR2 FQNEAQ (reference sequence). The CDR3 extends over 15 amino acids. The CDR3: CASRRDRGRTYEQYF.

The chain is built from TRBV18 and TRBJ1-2; TCRdb names TRBD1, which stays unverified in the absence of DNA. Germline CDR1 reads KGHSH; CDR2 reads LQKENI. This CDR3 is 15 amino acids long. The CDR3 region is CASSQQGAGPYGYTF.

This sequence joins TRBV7-3 and TRBJ2-1; TCRdb returns TRBD1, unconfirmable since there is no DNA. Per the germline V gene, CDR1 is SGHTA and CDR2 is FQGTGA. This CDR3 comprises 16 residues. This CDR3 is CASSLSVGQGYNEQFF. The variable domain in full, with the rest retrieved from reference TRBV7-3 and TRBJ2-1, is GAGVSQTPSNKVTEKGKYVELRCDPISGHTALYWYRQSLGQGPEFLIYFQGTGAADDSGLPNDRFFAVRPEGSVSTLKIQRTERGDSAVYLCASSLSVGQGYNEQFFGPGTRLTVL.

The chain combines TRBV6-2 or TRBV6-3 with TRBJ1-3. The CDR3 totals 14 residues. CDR1 is MNHEY and CDR2 is SVGEGT in the germline V gene. This CDR3 is CASSYKGSGNTIYF.

The chain uses TRBV5-6 and TRBJ2-7. The CDR3 consists of 14 residues. Germline V gene sequence: CDR1 SGHDT, CDR2 YYEEEE. This CDR3 is CASSLVGSDYEQYF.

The rearrangement uses TRBV20-1 and TRBJ1-1; no DNA is available, so the TRBD1 call from TCRdb remains unchecked. This CDR3 has 14 residues. Germline V gene sequence: CDR1 DFQATT, CDR2 SNEGSKA (reference sequence). The chain's CDR3 is CSAPPGHGNTEAFF.

The CDR3 loop reads CASSWKGLAGAPITDTQYF. This sequence joins TRBV11-1 and TRBJ2-3; the D call of TRBD2 rests on TCRdb alone, since no DNA is present to check it. The CDR3 consists of 19 residues. CDR1 and CDR2 from the germline V gene are SGHAT and FQDESV (reference sequence).

This chain connects TRBV24-1 to TRBJ1-2. CDR1 KGHDR and CDR2 SFDVKD come from the germline V gene. This CDR3 region has 12 residues. The CDR3 loop is CATSDFQGNYTF.

This chain uses TRBV11-2 with TRBJ2-4. Germline CDR1 reads SGHAT; CDR2 reads FQNNGV. The CDR3 is 15 residues long. The CDR3 here is CASSPSGGPKNIQYF.

The chain has TRBV5-1 and TRBJ2-6; TCRdb reports TRBD2, a call that lacks DNA to check it against. The CDR3 spans 18 residues. CDR1 is SGHRS, CDR2 YFSETQ, per germline. The CDR3 region is CASSSRDGARSGANVLTF.

The gene calls are TRBV4-3 and TRBJ1-1; no DNA is available, so the TRBD1 call from TCRdb remains unchecked. This CDR3 has 14 amino acids. CDR1 and CDR2 from the germline V gene are LGHNA and YSLEER. CDR3 loop: CASSQDRYDRVAFF.

The chain is built from TRBV5-1 and TRBJ2-7. The CDR3 consists of 14 residues. Germline CDR1 and CDR2: SGHRS and YFSETQ. This CDR3 is CASSLIVGSYEQYF.

V and J are TRBV3-1 and TRBJ2-1. Germline CDR1 LGHDT, CDR2 YNNKEL (reference sequence). The CDR3 runs 17 residues. CDR3 protein: CASSQDIAETSYNEQFF.

The CDR3 spells CASSPGGAIWAFF. The chain links TRBV7-2 to TRBJ1-1; TCRdb's D call of TRBD1 is untestable without DNA. The CDR3 runs 13 residues. CDR1 is SGHTA and CDR2 is FQGNSA in the germline V gene.

The chain is built from TRBV5-5 and TRBJ1-4; TCRdb lists TRBD1, though no DNA is available to test this call. Germline lookup yields CDR1 SGHKS and CDR2 YYEKEE (reference sequence). This CDR3 comprises 13 residues. The CDR3 here is CASSLQGPEKLFF. Variable domain in full (rest from reference TRBV5-5 and TRBJ1-4): DAGVTQSPTHLIKTRGQQVTLRCSPISGHKSVSWYQQVLGQGPQFIFQYYEKEERGRGNFPDRFSARQFPNYSSELNVNALLLGDSALYLCASSLQGPEKLFFGSGTQLSVL.

The rearrangement uses TRBV12-3 or TRBV12-4 and TRBJ2-3. The CDR3 extends over 14 amino acids. CDR3 protein: CASSLRRSTDTQYF.